A selection of T cell receptor beta chains follows, all from one sample in a study of T cells in Graves' hyperthyroidism and ophthalmopathy. TCRdb redid the calling of the multiplex PCR reads with MiXCR, one entry per CDR3 protein. Of approximately 870,000 distinct CDR3 sequences detected, about 38% appear once; the ten largest clones hold about 9%. The source material was blood. These receptors originate from a man aged 18 to 35 with Graves' hyperthyroidism. The conserved cysteine and the conserved F or W are not part of the CDR3 here. D genes are given only for firm matches.

v_gene: TRBV5-1; d_gene: NA; CDR3aa: ASSLVTGINEQY
v_gene: TRBV9; d_gene: TRBD1; CDR3aa: ASSAEQGTEAF
v_gene: TRBV2; d_gene: NA; CDR3aa: ASSETLGGYT
v_gene: TRBV10-3; d_gene: NA; CDR3aa: AISDYYEQY
v_gene: TRBV6-5; d_gene: TRBD1; CDR3aa: ASRGTANQETQY
v_gene: TRBV4-1; d_gene: TRBD1; CDR3aa: ASSLDRGQGEKLF
v_gene: TRBV2; d_gene: NA; CDR3aa: ASSFGRVGHAEQY
v_gene: TRBV2; d_gene: TRBD1; CDR3aa: ASSQDFRQGGYEQY
v_gene: TRBV29-1; d_gene: NA; CDR3aa: SVARGNTEAF
v_gene: TRBV7-9; d_gene: TRBD1; CDR3aa: ASSLEPRGREGYT
v_gene: TRBV6-1; d_gene: NA; CDR3aa: AGTPSWDRGETQY
v_gene: TRBV10-3; d_gene: TRBD1; CDR3aa: AISLGQGLNQPQH
v_gene: TRBV3-1; d_gene: NA; CDR3aa: ASTGRANGYEQY
v_gene: TRBV12-3/TRBV12-4; d_gene: NA; CDR3aa: ASSGEAYGYT
v_gene: TRBV7-9; d_gene: NA; CDR3aa: ASRLREAGELF
v_gene: TRBV11-3; d_gene: TRBD2; CDR3aa: ASSGLAAGQETQY
v_gene: TRBV7-9; d_gene: NA; CDR3aa: ASSPLLETLSYGYT
v_gene: TRBV6-6; d_gene: TRBD1; CDR3aa: ASSPWLGTGDAY
v_gene: TRBV29-1; d_gene: NA; CDR3aa: SVEGDASSYEQY
v_gene: TRBV7-2; d_gene: TRBD2; CDR3aa: ASSSDGGGAGETQY
v_gene: TRBV7-8; d_gene: NA; CDR3aa: ASSPSGDCRTGELF
v_gene: TRBV2; d_gene: NA; CDR3aa: ATPEGFSYT
v_gene: TRBV7-2; d_gene: NA; CDR3aa: ASSLDWGTETQY
v_gene: TRBV12-3/TRBV12-4; d_gene: NA; CDR3aa: ASSFVLGSYGYT
v_gene: TRBV6-6; d_gene: NA; CDR3aa: ASAGTYNSPLH
v_gene: TRBV6-5; d_gene: NA; CDR3aa: ASSYSSIYGYT
v_gene: TRBV7-2; d_gene: NA; CDR3aa: ASSILVTEAF
v_gene: TRBV6-6; d_gene: TRBD1; CDR3aa: ASSHRATGANSPLH
v_gene: TRBV20-1; d_gene: TRBD1; CDR3aa: SSRGPQGYT
v_gene: TRBV7-9; d_gene: NA; CDR3aa: ASSPPGSSGANVLT
v_gene: TRBV2; d_gene: NA; CDR3aa: ASSGWDTEAF
v_gene: TRBV19; d_gene: TRBD1; CDR3aa: ASSRDRGGRAF
v_gene: TRBV7-9; d_gene: NA; CDR3aa: ASSLVQGIYEQY
v_gene: TRBV20-1; d_gene: TRBD1; CDR3aa: SAREEGTGDEKLF
v_gene: TRBV5-1; d_gene: TRBD1; CDR3aa: ASSRDRERGYT
v_gene: TRBV7-9; d_gene: NA; CDR3aa: ASSLGRPWGTEAF
v_gene: TRBV7-6; d_gene: NA; CDR3aa: ASSPGTRDEQY
v_gene: TRBV9; d_gene: NA; CDR3aa: ASSVDGRSYEQY
v_gene: TRBV3-1; d_gene: TRBD1; CDR3aa: ASSHHDRGDAEAF
v_gene: TRBV10-3; d_gene: NA; CDR3aa: AISGLTNTGELF
v_gene: TRBV29-1; d_gene: NA; CDR3aa: SVSTGKAF
v_gene: TRBV5-1; d_gene: TRBD2; CDR3aa: ASSLGAGDKETQY
v_gene: TRBV12-5; d_gene: NA; CDR3aa: ASGFSDIGPYGYT
v_gene: TRBV5-1; d_gene: NA; CDR3aa: ASSSGRDIAYAEAF
v_gene: TRBV7-9; d_gene: TRBD1; CDR3aa: ASSGRTGVDEQY
v_gene: TRBV5-1; d_gene: NA; CDR3aa: ASSQDIIVTEAF
v_gene: TRBV29-1; d_gene: NA; CDR3aa: SHGQGNTEAF
v_gene: TRBV10-3; d_gene: NA; CDR3aa: ATSPGEIRAPLH
v_gene: TRBV2; d_gene: TRBD1; CDR3aa: ASSQVFQGDVNEKLF
v_gene: TRBV24-1; d_gene: NA; CDR3aa: ATNFRDTSYEQY
v_gene: TRBV6-6; d_gene: NA; CDR3aa: ASSKGDRAASRGYT
v_gene: TRBV2; d_gene: NA; CDR3aa: ASSQDRWGDAEKLF